The clone carrying this TCR beta chain has ten or more counts. No antigen is known for it. These data belong to a study of CD8 T cells in ankylosing spondylitis. MiXCR was run by TCRdb on the 5' RACE reads, yielding one entry per CDR3 protein. The sample lists some 800,000 distinct CDR3 sequences, approximately 10% occurring once. Study-wide findings and caveats: Fewer than 10 highly homologous variants formed a TCR beta motif that appeared characteristic of ankylosing spondylitis blood.

V lost 6 bases to trimming and J lost 5 bases; unmatched junction nucleotides: 10. The germline CDR1 and CDR2 sequences are SGHRS and YFSETQ. This CDR3 spans 15 amino acids. The TCR was taken from a male donor with ankylosing spondylitis. The material sequenced was blood, either unsorted or a sorted T cell fraction (not recorded which). The V and J genes are TRBV5-1 and TRBJ2-2; the match to TRBD1 covers 7 bases. The CDR3 nucleotides are TGCGCCAGCACAGGGACAGCTGGGTCTACCGGGGAGCTGTTTTTT. This codes for CASTGTAGSTGELFF.